This TCR beta chain was retrieved from a study of breast tumors, draining lymph nodes, adjacent tissues. Whole-study results and caveats: Tumor TCR diversity was below lymph nodes but above nontumor tissue. Data fit most tumor T cells coming from lymph node, expanding in tumor. Compared with basal-like, luminal-like tumors shared significantly more repertoire with nontumor tissue. The lymph node origin of tumor T cells was framed as consistent with a hypothesis, not demonstrated.

Samples came from axillary lymph nodes draining the breast cancer. TCRdb itself ran the multiplex PCR reads through MiXCR, one entry per CDR3 protein. The table records about 130,000 distinct CDR3 sequences, roughly 20% of them present only once. Trimming took 0 bases from V and 2 from J, leaving 11 bases between them. Germline V lookup: CDR1 WSHSY, CDR2 SAAADI. CDR3 length: 16 amino acids. This clonotype was seen a handful of times. Its specificity is unknown. The specimen sequenced was axillary lymph node tissue. This sequence was found in a female donor with breast cancer. Some clones in this sample may be carry-over from other donors' samples. This chain links TRBV10-2 with TRBJ2-4, with no clear D. The CDR3 spells CASSESILGSKNIQYF. In DNA form, the CDR3 reads TGCGCCAGCAGTGAGTCGATATTAGGGTCCAAAAACATTCAGTACTTC.